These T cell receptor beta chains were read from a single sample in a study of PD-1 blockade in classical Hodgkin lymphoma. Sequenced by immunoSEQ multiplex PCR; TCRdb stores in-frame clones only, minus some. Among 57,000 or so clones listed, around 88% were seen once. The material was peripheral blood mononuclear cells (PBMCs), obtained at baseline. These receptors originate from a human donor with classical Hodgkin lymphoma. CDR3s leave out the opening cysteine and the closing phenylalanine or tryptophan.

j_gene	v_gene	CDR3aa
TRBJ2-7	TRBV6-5	ASRGIYEQY
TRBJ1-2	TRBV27	ASSLFGRGTYGYT
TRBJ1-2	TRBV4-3	ASSQGGGYGYT
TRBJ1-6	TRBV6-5	ASSYSQGRDSPLH
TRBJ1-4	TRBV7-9	ASSQTGGDEKLF
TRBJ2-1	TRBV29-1	SVEPDRDEQF
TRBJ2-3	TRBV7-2	ASSLDWGLAGGTDTQY
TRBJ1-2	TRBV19	ASSLGTDRGSSGYT
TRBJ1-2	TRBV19	ASSIDRGIGYT
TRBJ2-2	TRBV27	ASSFLGAGELF
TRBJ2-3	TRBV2	ASGQGSFADTQY
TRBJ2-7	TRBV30	AWKRAVLDEQY
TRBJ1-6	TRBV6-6	ASSYSTNSPLH
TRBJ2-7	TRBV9	ASSSVPGTVYEQY
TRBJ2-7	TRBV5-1	ASSQDTVPYQQY
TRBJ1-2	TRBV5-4	ASSLIQDYGYT
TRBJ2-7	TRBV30	ACDSYEQY
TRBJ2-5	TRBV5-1	ASSPRQGAYQETQY
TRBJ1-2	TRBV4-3	ASSQVFWQGHYGYT
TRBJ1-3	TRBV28	ASSLQRFSGNTIY
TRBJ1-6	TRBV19	ASSIGDSCY
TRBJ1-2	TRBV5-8	ASSPRTGWDGYT
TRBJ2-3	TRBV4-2	ASSPFVAGVASTDTQY
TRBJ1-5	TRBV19	ASSDRGLPSNQPQH
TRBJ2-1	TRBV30	AWSAGTEYNEQF
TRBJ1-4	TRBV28	ASSNKGQFNEKLF
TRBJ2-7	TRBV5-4	ASSLGAEQY
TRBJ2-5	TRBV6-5	ASSLDRPQETQY
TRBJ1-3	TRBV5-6	ASSFLTGGSGNTIY
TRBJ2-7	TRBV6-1	ASSERGSSYEQY
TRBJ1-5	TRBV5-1	ASSLSGRSDQPQH
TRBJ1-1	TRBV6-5	ASSYSRAEAF
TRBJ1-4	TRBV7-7	ASSLNHATNEKLF
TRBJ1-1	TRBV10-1	ASSDFGTEAF
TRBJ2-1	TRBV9	ASSPRLTYNEQF
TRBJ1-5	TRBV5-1	ASSLAGGNQPQH
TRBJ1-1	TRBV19	ASSIGGRGRTEAF
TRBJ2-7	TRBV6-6	ASSYSIPPHEQY
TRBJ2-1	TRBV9	ASSTILAGGLNEQF
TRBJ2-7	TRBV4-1	ASSQDDWVRGNEQY
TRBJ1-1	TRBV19	ASSIVADTEAF
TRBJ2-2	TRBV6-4	ASSEEGPGPRELF
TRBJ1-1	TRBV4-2	ASSETDNTEAF
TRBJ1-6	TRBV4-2	ASSQEPLFNSPLH
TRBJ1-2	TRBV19	ASRETSYGYT
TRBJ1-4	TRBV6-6	ASSYARVGGKLF
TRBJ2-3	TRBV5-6	ASSFTSGSTDTQY
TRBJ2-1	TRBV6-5	ASSSWGRYNEQF
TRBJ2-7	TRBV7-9	ASSSGLTPIYEQY
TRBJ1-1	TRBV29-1	SVGLGGGGLAEAF
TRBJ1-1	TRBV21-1	ASSKAGTFTEAF
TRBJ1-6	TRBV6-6	ASSYSDPEDSPLH
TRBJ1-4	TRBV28	ASTERREKLF
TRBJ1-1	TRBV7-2	ASSYRVWGTEAF
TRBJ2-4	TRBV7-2	ASSPLRGYIQY
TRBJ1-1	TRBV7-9	ASSLVQSNTEAF
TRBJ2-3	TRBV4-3	ASSQGGSGGDTQY